This T cell receptor beta chain was recovered during a study of blood T cells in healthy people across ages. Regarding this clonotype: The antigen remains undetermined.

For the second PCR, which ran for about 7 to 11 cycles, a sample-barcoded 5' primer and a J-beta primer mix were used. Paired-end reads containing CDR3 totaled no fewer than 2.5 million for each sample. One entry per CDR3 protein, called by TCRdb with MiXCR from the 5' RACE reads. The sample shows hundreds of thousands of distinct CDR3 sequences, approximately 59% of them seen only once. J was trimmed by 5 bases and V by 1 base; bases with no gene match: 3. The CDR3 contains 14 residues. CDR1 and CDR2 from the germline V gene are SGHRS and YFSETQ. Study findings and constraints: TCR beta diversity was tightly associated with the proportion of naive T cells. Comparison with aged donors showed that long-lived donors had more naive CD4+ cells and higher diversity.

Sequencing was carried out using blood. This TCR derives from a man in his sixties in good health. The chain links TRBV5-1 to TRBJ2-1; 7 bases fit TRBD1. This CDR3 reads CASSLTGQNNEQFF. The CDR3 coding sequence is TGCGCCAGCAGCTTGACGGGACAGAACAATGAGCAGTTCTTC.